This T cell receptor (beta chain) was sequenced during a study of T cells expressing NK-cell markers (TCRdb year 2020). At the level of the whole study: Three sorted T-cell subsets (CD3+CD56+NKG2C+, CD3+CD56+NKG2C- and CD3+CD56-NKG2C+) from fewer than 10 donors had their TCR beta-chain repertoires profiled. Of the eight sequenced donors, seven were found to be HCMV-seropositive and one was found to be HCMV-seronegative. The study sequenced eight donors, all healthy volunteers chosen at random: three men and five women. Illumina HiSeq 2000/2500, MiSeq or NextSeq was used to sequence libraries as 2 x 150 bp reads.

Overall results and qualifications from the work: It remained unclear whether the expanded NKG2C-expressing T cell clones were specific for HCMV antigens. Those dominant clonotypes were again the most abundant among CD3+CD56-NKG2C+ cells in a few donors, at about 25-65%. For five or six donors, the dominant CD3+CD56+NKG2C+ clonotypes were among the top 10 CD8+ clonotypes and accounted for about 1.0-7.5% of CD8+ T cells.

This sample was sequenced with an Illumina HiSeq 2000. TCR beta cDNA libraries were prepared using 5'RACE template switching, which introduced a universal primer site and unique molecular identifiers. Synthesis of cDNA was primed from the TCR beta constant segment and was followed by two consecutive PCR amplification steps. Under the source paper's analysis protocol: MIGEC was used to demultiplex reads and group the reads by UMI, and MiTCR was used to assemble and quantify clonotypes. Only TCR cDNA sequences supported by at least two reads were kept to exclude erroneous sequences. The tcR package was used for downstream repertoire analysis, and clonotypes were matched between fractions using CDR3 nucleotide sequence together with V segment. VDJmatch was used to annotate antigen specificity against VDJdb, with one amino acid substitution in CDR3 allowed. TCRdb reprocessed the sequencing reads and holds a single record per CDR3 protein sequence, with no DNA. The V and J calls here are based on TCRdb, not the publication. For this sample, the table gives some 460,000 distinct CDR3 sequences. The ten largest make up around 1.4% of the sample.

As to this clonotype: The antigen it recognizes is unknown.

A commercial ELISA kit detecting HCMV-specific IgG in serum was used to determine HCMV serostatus. Ficoll density gradient centrifugation was used to isolate peripheral blood mononuclear cells from blood. The clonotype comes from a woman aged 45-59 years in good health. Donor details come from another sample of the same person, matched by shared clones. Specimen: blood T cells: a sorted CD56 or NKG2C T cell subset, CD4+ or CD8+ T cells, or bulk PBMC T cells (not recorded which).

For the CDR3, the sequence is CASSLHSGTGPAVAQHF. This sequence uses TRBV27 and TRBJ1-5; TCRdb returns TRBD1, unconfirmable since there is no DNA. The CDR3 measures 17 amino acids from cysteine to phenylalanine. Only the protein sequence is given. Based on the germline V gene (reference sequence), the CDR1 and CDR2 sequences are MNHEY and SMNVEV.